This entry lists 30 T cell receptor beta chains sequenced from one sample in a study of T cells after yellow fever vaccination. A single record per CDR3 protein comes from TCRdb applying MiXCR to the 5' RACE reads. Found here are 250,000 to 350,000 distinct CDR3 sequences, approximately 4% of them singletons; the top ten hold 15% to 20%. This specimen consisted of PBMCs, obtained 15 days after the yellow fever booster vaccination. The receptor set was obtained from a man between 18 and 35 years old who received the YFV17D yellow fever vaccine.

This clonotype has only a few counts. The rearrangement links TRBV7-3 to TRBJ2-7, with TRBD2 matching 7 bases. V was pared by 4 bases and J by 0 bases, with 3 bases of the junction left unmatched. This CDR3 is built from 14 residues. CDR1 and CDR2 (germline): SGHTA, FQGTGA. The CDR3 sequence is CASSSWGGSYEQYF. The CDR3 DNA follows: TGTGCCAGCAGCTCCTGGGGGGGCTCCTACGAGCAGTACTTC.

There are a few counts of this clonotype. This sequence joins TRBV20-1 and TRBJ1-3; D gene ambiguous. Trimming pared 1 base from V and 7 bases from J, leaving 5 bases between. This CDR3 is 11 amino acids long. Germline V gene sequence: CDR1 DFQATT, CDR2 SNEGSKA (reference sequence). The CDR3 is CSARGRNTIYF. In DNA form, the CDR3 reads TGCAGTGCTAGAGGTCGGAACACCATATATTTT.

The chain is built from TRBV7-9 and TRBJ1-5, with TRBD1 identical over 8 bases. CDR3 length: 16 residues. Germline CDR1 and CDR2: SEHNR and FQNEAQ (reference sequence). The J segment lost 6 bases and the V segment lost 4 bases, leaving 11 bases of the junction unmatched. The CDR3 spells CASSSSRGRIVQPQHF. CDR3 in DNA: TGTGCCAGCAGCTCGAGCAGGGGGCGGATAGTTCAGCCCCAGCATTTT. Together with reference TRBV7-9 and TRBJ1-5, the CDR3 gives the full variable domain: DTGVSQNPRHKITKRGQNVTFRCDPISEHNRLYWYRQTLGQGPEFLTYFQNEAQLEKSRLLSDRFSAERPKGSFSTLEIQRTEQGDSAMYLCASSSSRGRIVQPQHFGDGTRLSIL.

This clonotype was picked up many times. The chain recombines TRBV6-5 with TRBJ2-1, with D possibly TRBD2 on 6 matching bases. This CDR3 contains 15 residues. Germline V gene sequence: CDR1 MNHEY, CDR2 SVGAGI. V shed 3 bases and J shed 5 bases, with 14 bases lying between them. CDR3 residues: CASSYGSGFNNEQFF. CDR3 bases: TGTGCCAGCAGTTATGGGAGCGGGTTTAACAATGAGCAGTTCTTC.

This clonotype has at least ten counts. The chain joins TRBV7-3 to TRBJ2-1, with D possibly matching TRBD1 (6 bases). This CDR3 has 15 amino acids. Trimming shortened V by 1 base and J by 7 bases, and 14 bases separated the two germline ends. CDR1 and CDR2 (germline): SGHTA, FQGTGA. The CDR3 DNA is TGTGCCAGCAGCTTAAGGGGGCCAACTGATAATGAGCAGTTCTTC. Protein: CASSLRGPTDNEQFF.

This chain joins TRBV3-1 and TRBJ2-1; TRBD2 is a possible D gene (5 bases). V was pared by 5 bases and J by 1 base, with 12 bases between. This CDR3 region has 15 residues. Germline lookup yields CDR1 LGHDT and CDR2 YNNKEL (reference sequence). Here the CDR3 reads CASSSPGRSYNEQFF. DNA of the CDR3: TGTGCCAGCAGCTCCCCGGGAAGGTCCTACAATGAGCAGTTCTTC.

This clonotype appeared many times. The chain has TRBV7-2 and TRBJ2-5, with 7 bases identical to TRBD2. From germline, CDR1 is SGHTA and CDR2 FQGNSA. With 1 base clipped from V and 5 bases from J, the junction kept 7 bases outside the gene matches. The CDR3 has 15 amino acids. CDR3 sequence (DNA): TGTGCCAGCAGCTTAGAGTTAGCGGGCTATGAGACCCAGTACTTC. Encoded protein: CASSLELAGYETQYF.

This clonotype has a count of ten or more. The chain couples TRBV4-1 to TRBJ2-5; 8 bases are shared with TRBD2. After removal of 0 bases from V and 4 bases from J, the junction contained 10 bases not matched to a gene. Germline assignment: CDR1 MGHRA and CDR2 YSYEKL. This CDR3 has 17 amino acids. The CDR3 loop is CASSQEYIRGGGETQYF. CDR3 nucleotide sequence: TGCGCCAGCAGCCAAGAATATATCCGGGGGGGAGGAGAGACCCAGTACTTC.

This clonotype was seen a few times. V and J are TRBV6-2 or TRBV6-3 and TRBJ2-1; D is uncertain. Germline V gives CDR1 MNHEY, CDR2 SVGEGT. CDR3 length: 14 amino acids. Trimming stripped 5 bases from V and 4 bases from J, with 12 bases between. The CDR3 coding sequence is TGTGCCAGCAGTCCCCGCGCAGCTTACAATGAGCAGTTCTTC. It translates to CASSPRAAYNEQFF.

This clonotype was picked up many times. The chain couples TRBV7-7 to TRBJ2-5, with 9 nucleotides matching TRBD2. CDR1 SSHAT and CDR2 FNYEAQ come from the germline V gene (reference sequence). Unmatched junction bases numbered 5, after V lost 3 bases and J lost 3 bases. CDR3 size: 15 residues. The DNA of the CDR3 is TGTGCCAGCAGCTTCGGTGTAGCGGGGGAAGAGACCCAGTACTTC. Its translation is CASSFGVAGEETQYF.

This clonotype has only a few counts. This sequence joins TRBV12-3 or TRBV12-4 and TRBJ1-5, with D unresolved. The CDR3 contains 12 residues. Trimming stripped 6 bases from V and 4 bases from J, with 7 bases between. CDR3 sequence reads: CASSRRNQPQHF. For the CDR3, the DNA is TGTGCCAGCAGCCGACGGAATCAGCCCCAGCATTTT.

The CDR3 DNA reads TGCAGCGCCACAGAGGGTGGCAATCAGCCCCAGCATTTT. It encodes CSATEGGNQPQHF. The V gene is TRBV29-1, the J gene TRBJ1-5; D gene unclear. V lost 7 bases, J lost 2 bases, and 12 bases lay in between. The CDR3 spans 13 residues. Germline CDR1 SQVTM, CDR2 ANQGSEA.

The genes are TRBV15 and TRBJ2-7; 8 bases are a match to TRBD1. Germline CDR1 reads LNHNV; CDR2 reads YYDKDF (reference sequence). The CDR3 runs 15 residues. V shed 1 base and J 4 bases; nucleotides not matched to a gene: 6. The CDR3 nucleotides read TGTGCCACCAGCAGAGGTGGACAGGGTGAATACGAGCAGTACTTC. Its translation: CATSRGGQGEYEQYF.

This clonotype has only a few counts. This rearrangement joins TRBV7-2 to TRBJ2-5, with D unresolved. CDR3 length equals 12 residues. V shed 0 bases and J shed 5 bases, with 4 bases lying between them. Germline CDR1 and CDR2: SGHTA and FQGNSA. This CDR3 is CASSLAAETQYF. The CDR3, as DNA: TGTGCCAGCAGCTTAGCTGCGGAGACCCAGTACTTC.

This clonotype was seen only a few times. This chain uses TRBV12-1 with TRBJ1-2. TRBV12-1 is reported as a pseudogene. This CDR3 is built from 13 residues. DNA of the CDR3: TGTGCCAGCAGCTTTGAACCGAACTATGGCTACACCTTC. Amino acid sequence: CASSFEPNYGYTF.

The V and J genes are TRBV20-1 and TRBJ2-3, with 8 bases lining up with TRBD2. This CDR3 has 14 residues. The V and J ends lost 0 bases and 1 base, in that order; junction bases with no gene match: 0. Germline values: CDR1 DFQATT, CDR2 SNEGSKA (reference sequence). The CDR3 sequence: CSARELAGTDTQYF. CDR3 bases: TGCAGTGCTAGAGAACTAGCGGGCACAGATACGCAGTATTTT.

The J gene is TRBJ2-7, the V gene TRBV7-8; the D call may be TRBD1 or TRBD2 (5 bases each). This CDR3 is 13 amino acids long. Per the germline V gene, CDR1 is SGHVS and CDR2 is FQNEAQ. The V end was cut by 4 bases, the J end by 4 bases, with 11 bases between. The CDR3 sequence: CASSWGPLYEQYV. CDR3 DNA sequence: TGTGCCAGCAGCTGGGGACCACTATACGAGCAGTACGTC.

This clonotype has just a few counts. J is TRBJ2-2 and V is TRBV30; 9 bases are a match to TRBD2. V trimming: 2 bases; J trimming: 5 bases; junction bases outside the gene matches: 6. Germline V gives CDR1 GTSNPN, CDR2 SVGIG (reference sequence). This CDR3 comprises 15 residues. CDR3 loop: CAWSPLAGWTGELFF. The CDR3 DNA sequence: TGTGCCTGGAGTCCTCTAGCGGGGTGGACCGGGGAGCTGTTTTTT.

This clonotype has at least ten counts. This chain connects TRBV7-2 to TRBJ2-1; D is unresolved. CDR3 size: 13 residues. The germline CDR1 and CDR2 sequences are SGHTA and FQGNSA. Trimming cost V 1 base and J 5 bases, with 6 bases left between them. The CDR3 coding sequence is TGTGCCAGCAGCTTAGTGGAGAACAATGAGCAGTTCTTC. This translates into CASSLVENNEQFF.

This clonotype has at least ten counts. The DNA of the CDR3 is TGCAGTGCTTATTCTAGCGGGGGGGCGAATGAGCAGTTCTTC. Translation: CSAYSSGGANEQFF. The chain is built from TRBV20-1 and TRBJ2-1; 12 bases are a match to TRBD2. This CDR3 is 14 amino acids long. V lost 5 bases to trimming and J lost 7 bases; unmatched junction nucleotides: 6. Germline V gene sequence: CDR1 DFQATT, CDR2 SNEGSKA (reference sequence).

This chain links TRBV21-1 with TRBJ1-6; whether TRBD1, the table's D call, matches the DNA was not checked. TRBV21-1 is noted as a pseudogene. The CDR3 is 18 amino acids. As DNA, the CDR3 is TGTGCCAGGACCTCGGGACAGGGCAATTCGGCCTATAATTCACCCCTCCACTTT. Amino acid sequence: CARTSGQGNSAYNSPLHF.

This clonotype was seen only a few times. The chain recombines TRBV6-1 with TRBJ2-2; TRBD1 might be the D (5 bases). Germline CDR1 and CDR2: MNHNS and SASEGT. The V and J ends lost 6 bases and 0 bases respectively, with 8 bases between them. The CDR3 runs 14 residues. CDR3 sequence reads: CASRLDTNTGELFF. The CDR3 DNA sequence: TGTGCCAGCAGGTTGGACACGAACACCGGGGAGCTGTTTTTT.

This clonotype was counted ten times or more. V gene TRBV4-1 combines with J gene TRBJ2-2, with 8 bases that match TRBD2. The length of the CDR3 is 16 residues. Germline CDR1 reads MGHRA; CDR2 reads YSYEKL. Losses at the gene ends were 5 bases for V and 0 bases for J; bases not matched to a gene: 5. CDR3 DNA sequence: TGCGCCAGCAGCACGGGGGGGAGGGCGAACACCGGGGAGCTGTTTTTT. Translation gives CASSTGGRANTGELFF.

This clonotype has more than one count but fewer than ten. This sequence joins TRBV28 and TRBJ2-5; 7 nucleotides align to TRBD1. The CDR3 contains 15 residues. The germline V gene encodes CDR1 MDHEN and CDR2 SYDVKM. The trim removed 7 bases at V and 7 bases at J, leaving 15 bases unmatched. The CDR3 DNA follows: TGTGCCAGCACCGTTGATGACAGGGTTGGAGGGACCCAGTACTTC. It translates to CASTVDDRVGGTQYF.

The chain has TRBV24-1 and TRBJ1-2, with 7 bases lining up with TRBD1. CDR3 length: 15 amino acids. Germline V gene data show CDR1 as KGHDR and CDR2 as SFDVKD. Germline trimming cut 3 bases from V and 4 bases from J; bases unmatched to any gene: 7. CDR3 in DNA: TGTGCCACCAGTGATGGGACAGCCCGTATCTATGGCTACACCTTC. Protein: CATSDGTARIYGYTF.

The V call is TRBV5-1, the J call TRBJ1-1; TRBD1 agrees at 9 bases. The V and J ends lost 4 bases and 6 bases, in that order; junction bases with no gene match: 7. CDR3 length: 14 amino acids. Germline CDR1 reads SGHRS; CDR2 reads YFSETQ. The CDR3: CASSQGQGTAEAFF. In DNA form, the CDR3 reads TGCGCCAGCAGCCAGGGACAGGGTACAGCTGAAGCTTTCTTT.

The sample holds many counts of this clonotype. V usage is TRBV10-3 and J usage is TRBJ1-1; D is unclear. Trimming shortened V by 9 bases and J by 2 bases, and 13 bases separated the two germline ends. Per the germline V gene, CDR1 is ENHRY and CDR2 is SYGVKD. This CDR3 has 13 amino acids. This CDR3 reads CAMSPGSNTEAFF. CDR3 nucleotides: TGTGCCATGAGCCCGGGTAGTAACACTGAAGCTTTCTTT.

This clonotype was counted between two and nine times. In DNA form, the CDR3 reads TGCGCCAGCAGCCAACAACTAGCGGGGGACCCAGATACGCAGTATTTT. Translated: CASSQQLAGDPDTQYF. The chain carries TRBV4-1 and TRBJ2-3, with 11 nucleotides matching TRBD2. The CDR3 has 16 amino acids. After removal of 2 bases from V and 4 bases from J, the junction contained 5 bases not matched to a gene. Germline V gene sequence: CDR1 MGHRA, CDR2 YSYEKL.

This chain's CDR3 is CASSPSGFNTEAFF. DNA of the CDR3: TGTGCCAGCTCACCATCTGGGTTTAACACTGAAGCTTTCTTT. The chain carries TRBV18 and TRBJ1-1; no clear D. Germline-derived CDR1 and CDR2 are KGHSH and LQKENI. CDR3 length: 14 amino acids. The germline V and J ends were trimmed by 2 bases and 2 bases, with 9 bases remaining between them.

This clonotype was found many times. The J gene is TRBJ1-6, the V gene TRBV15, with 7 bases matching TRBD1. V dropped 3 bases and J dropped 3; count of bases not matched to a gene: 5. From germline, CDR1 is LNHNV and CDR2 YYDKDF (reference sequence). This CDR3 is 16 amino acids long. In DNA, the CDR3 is TGTGCCACCAGCAGTGCGCGGACAGGCTATAATTCACCCCTCCACTTT. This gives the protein CATSSARTGYNSPLHF.